The T cell receptor beta chain described here comes from a study of T cell responses to AZD1222 COVID-19 vaccine. On the study more broadly: Second-dose groups at about 4 or about 12 weeks were pooled. Whole-study results and caveats: Compared with day 0, the breadth and depth of the Spike-specific TCR repertoire rose significantly after two doses of AZD1222. Donors were largely white British and mainly female; clonal diversity was possibly underestimated.

Trimming removed 7 bases at V and 6 bases at J, with 15 bases between. Germline V CDR1 and CDR2: MNHEY, SVGAGI. The CDR3 loop spans 13 amino acids. The method was immunoSEQ multiplex PCR; TCRdb's version includes in-frame clones alone and lacks a portion of them. The sample lists about 120,000 clones, approximately 86% occurring once. This clone has just one count. What it binds is unknown. The source is an adult in good health. The sample here was peripheral blood, taken on day 0 of AZD1222 vaccination. V is TRBV6-5 and J is TRBJ1-1; no clear D gene. CDR3 bases: TGTGCCAGCACACAACAGTTGGGCGCTGAAGCTTTCTTT. It specifies CASTQQLGAEAFF.